The 14 T cell receptor beta chains reported below all come from one sample, sequenced in a study of T-cell memory formation after mild COVID-19. TCRdb re-derived calls from the 5' RACE reads in MiXCR, one entry per CDR3 protein. Counted here are some 54,000 distinct CDR3 sequences, around a tenth occurring once; the ten biggest clones make up 0.9% to 1.5%. The specimen was PBMCs or a T cell subset sorted from them (not recorded which). These receptor sequences come from a man between 18 and 29 years old who had mild COVID-19 (a few samples of this study predate the infection). Cell type and time point are not known.

The chain has TRBV6-6 and TRBJ2-5; D could derive from TRBD1 or TRBD2 (7 bases each). Trimming left V 5 bases short and J 5 bases short, with 21 bases between. The germline V gene has CDR1 MNHNY and CDR2 SVGAGI (reference sequence). The CDR3 loop spans 16 amino acids. The CDR3 loop reads CASSPKLRGGEETQYF. Written as DNA, the CDR3 is TGTGCCAGCAGTCCTAAGCTCAGGGGGGGTGAGGAGACCCAGTACTTC.

The J gene is TRBJ2-5, the V gene TRBV6-6, with D possibly matching TRBD2 (5 bases). V dropped 6 bases and J dropped 5 bases, with 19 bases sitting between them. Germline V gene data show CDR1 as MNHNY and CDR2 as SVGAGI (reference sequence). The CDR3 loop spans 15 amino acids. The CDR3 protein is CASSHQTRLAETQYF. The CDR3 bases are TGTGCCAGCAGCCATCAGACTCGGTTAGCGGAGACCCAGTACTTC.

V and J are TRBV28 and TRBJ2-4; D is unresolved. Trimming took off 3 bases at V and 9 bases at J, with 9 bases between the two ends. The length of the CDR3 is 12 residues. CDR1 and CDR2 from the germline V gene are MDHEN and SYDVKM. The CDR3 loop is CASSLASLIQYF. CDR3 in DNA: TGTGCCAGCAGTTTGGCGTCACTCATTCAGTACTTC. Variable domain in full (rest from reference TRBV28 and TRBJ2-4): DVKVTQSSRYLVKRTGEKVFLECVQDMDHENMFWYRQDPGLGLRLIYFSYDVKMKEKGDIPEGYSVSREKKERFSLILESASTNQTSMYLCASSLASLIQYFGAGTRLSVL.

This clonotype appeared a few times. V and J are TRBV12-3 or TRBV12-4 and TRBJ2-7, with 12 nucleotides matching TRBD1. The CDR3 runs 15 residues. The trim removed 5 bases at V and 7 bases at J, leaving 9 bases unmatched. For the CDR3, the DNA is TGTGCCAGCAGTCCTGGGACAGGGGGCGCGGGGGAGCAGTACTTC. This translates into CASSPGTGGAGEQYF.

The chain has TRBV27 and TRBJ2-5; 8 nucleotides line up with TRBD1. Trimming at V came to 6 bases and at J to 5 bases, leaving 5 bases not matched to a gene. CDR1 and CDR2 (germline): MNHEY, SMNVEV (reference sequence). The CDR3 sequence is 13 residues long. CDR3 DNA sequence: TGTGCCAGCAGCCGGACAGGGCGGGAGACCCAGTACTTC. This encodes CASSRTGRETQYF.

This chain connects TRBV18 to TRBJ2-7; 10 bases align to TRBD1. The germline V gene encodes CDR1 KGHSH and CDR2 LQKENI. This CDR3 is 16 amino acids long. V lost 2 bases to trimming and J lost 6 bases; unmatched junction nucleotides: 10. The CDR3 here is CASSPSGPGQGREQYV. In DNA form, the CDR3 reads TGTGCCAGCTCACCATCTGGTCCGGGACAGGGGCGCGAGCAGTACGTC.

CDR3 region: CASSPREAQGTEAFF. CDR3 sequence (DNA): TGTGCCAGCAGCCCACGAGAGGCCCAGGGCACTGAAGCTTTCTTT. The chain couples TRBV3-1 to TRBJ1-1; D perhaps matches TRBD1 (5 bases). V lost 4 bases and J lost 4, with 16 bases in between. CDR1 is LGHDT and CDR2 is YNNKEL in the germline V gene (reference sequence). The CDR3 totals 15 residues.

This clonotype was observed many times. The chain carries TRBV7-2 and TRBJ2-3; 10 bases line up with TRBD2. This CDR3 has 14 residues. V was pared by 6 bases and J by 1 base, with 1 base of the junction left unmatched. From germline, CDR1 is SGHTA and CDR2 FQGNSA. This CDR3 reads CASSTSGGTDTQYF. Written as DNA, the CDR3 is TGTGCCAGCAGTACTAGCGGGGGCACAGATACGCAGTATTTT.

This clonotype came up a few times. The chain joins TRBV18 to TRBJ2-5, with 8 bases lining up with TRBD2. After removal of 3 bases from V and 1 base from J, the junction contained 4 bases not matched to a gene. CDR1 is KGHSH and CDR2 is LQKENI in the germline V gene. The CDR3 extends over 15 amino acids. In DNA form, the CDR3 reads TGTGCCAGCTCACCTTCGGCGGGGGGCCAAGAGACCCAGTACTTC. This encodes CASSPSAGGQETQYF.

The chain's CDR3 is CASSRAHNEQFF. The CDR3, as DNA: TGTGCCAGCAGCCGGGCCCACAATGAGCAGTTCTTC. This chain connects TRBV7-2 to TRBJ2-1; D call uncertain. The CDR3 runs to 12 residues. V gave up 5 bases and J gave up 5 bases, with 7 bases separating them. The germline V gene has CDR1 SGHTA and CDR2 FQGNSA.

The chain carries TRBV15 and TRBJ2-3; 8 positions match TRBD2. The germline CDR1 and CDR2 sequences are LNHNV and YYDKDF (reference sequence). V shed 4 bases and J 4 bases; nucleotides not matched to a gene: 4. The CDR3 has 14 residues. CDR3 residues: CATSNPSGPDTQYF. The DNA of the CDR3 is TGTGCCACCAGCAACCCTAGCGGGCCAGATACGCAGTATTTT.

The chain carries TRBV3-1 and TRBJ1-5, with D uncertain. The germline V gene has CDR1 LGHDT and CDR2 YNNKEL (reference sequence). The length of the CDR3 is 13 residues. Trimming pared 0 bases from V and 5 bases from J, leaving 5 bases between. CDR3 coding DNA: TGTGCCAGCAGCCAAGATCTCGATCAGCCCCAGCATTTT. This gives the protein CASSQDLDQPQHF.

This clonotype was counted many times. V is TRBV11-2 and J is TRBJ2-1; D ambiguous. The CDR3 loop spans 16 amino acids. The V gene's germline CDR1 is SGHAT and CDR2 FQNNGV. Trimming took 3 bases from V and 5 from J, leaving 17 bases between them. This chain's CDR3 is CASSFVRSSKHNEQFF. In nucleotides, the CDR3 is TGTGCCAGCAGCTTTGTGCGGTCTTCAAAGCACAATGAGCAGTTCTTC.

This clonotype was seen a handful of times. Relative to the germline gene, one junction end is altered; a read error may explain this. This sequence joins TRBV7-7 and TRBJ2-5; 9 bases map to TRBD1. The length of the CDR3 is 15 residues. CDR1 SSHAT and CDR2 FNYEAQ come from the germline V gene (reference sequence). The CDR3 DNA follows: TGTGCTAGCAGCTCGGGACAGGGAGGCCAAGAGACCCAGTACTTC. It is translated as CASSSGQGGQETQYF.